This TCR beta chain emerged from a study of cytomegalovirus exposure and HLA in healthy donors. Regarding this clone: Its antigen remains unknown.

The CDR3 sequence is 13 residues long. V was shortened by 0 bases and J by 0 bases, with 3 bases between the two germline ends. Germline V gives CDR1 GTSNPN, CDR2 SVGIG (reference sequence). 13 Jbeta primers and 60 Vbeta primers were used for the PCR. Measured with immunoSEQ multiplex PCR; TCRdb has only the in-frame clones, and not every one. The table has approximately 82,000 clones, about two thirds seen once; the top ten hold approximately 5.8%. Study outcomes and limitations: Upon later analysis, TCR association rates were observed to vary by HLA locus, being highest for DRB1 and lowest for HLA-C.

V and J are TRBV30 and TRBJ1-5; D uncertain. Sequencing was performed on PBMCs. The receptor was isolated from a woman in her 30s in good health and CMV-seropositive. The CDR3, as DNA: TGTGCCTGGAGTGTACATAGCAATCAGCCCCAGCATTTT. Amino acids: CAWSVHSNQPQHF.